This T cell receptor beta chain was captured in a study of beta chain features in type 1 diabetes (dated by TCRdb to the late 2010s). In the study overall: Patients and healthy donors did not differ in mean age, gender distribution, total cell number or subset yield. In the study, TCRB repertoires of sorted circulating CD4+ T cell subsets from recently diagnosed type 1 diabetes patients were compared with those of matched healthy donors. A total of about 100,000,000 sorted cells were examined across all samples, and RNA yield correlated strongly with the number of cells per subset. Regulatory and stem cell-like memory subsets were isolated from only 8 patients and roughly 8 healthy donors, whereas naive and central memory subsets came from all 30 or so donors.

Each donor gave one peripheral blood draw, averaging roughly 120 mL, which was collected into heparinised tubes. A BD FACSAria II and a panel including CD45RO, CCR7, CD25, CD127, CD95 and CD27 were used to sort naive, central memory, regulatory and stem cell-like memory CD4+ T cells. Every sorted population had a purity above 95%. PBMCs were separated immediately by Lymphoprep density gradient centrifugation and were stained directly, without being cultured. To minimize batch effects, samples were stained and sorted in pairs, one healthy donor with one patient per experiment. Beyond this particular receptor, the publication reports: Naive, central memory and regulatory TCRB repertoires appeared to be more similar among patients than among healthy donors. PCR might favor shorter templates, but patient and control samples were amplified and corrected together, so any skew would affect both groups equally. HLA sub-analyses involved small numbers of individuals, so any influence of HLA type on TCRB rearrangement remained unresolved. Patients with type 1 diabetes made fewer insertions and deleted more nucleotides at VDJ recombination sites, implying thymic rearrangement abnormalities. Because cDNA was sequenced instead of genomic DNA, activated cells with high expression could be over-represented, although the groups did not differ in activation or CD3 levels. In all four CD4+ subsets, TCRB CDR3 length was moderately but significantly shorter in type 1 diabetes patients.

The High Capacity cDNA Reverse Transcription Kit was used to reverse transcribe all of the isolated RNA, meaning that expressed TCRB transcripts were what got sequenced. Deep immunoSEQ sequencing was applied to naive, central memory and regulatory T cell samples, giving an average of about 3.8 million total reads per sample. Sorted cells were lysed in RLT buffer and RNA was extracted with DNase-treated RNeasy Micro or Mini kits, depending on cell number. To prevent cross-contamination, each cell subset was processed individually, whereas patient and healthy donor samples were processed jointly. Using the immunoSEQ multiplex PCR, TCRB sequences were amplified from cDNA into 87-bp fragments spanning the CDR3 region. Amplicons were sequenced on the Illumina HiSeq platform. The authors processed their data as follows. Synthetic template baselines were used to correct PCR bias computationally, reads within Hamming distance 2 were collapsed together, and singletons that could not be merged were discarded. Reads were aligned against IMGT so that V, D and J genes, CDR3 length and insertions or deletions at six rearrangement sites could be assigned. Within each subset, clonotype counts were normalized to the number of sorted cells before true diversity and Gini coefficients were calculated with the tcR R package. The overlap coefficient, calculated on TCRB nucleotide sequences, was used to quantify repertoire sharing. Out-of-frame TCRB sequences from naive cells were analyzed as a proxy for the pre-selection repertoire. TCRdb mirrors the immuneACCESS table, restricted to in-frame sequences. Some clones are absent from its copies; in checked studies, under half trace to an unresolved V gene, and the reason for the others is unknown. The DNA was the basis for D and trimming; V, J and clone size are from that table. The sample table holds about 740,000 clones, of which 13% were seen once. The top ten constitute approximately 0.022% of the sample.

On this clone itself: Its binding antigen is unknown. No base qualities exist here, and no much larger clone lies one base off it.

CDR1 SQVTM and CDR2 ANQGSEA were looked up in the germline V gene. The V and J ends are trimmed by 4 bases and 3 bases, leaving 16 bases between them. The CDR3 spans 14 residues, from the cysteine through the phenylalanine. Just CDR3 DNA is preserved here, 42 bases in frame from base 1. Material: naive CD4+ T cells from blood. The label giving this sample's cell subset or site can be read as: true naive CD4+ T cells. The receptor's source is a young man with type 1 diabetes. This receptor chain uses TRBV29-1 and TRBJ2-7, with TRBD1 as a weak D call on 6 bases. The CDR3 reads CSVVVGAGDYEQYF. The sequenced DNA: TGCAGCGTTGTTGTGGGGGCCGGGGACTACGAGCAGTACTTC.